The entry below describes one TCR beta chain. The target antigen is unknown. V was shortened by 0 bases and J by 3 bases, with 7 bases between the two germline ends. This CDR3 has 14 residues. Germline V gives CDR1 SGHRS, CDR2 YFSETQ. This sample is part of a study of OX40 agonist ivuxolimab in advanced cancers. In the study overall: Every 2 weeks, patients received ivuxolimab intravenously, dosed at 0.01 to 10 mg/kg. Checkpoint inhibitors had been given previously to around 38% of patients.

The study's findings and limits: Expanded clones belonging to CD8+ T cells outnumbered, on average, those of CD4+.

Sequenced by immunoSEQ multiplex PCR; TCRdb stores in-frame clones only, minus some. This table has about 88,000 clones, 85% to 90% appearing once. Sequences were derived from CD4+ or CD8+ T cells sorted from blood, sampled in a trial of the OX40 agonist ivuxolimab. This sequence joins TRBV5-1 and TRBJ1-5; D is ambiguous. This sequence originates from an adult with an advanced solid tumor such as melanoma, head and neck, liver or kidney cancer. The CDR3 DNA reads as TGCGCCAGCAGCTTGGTCGTACTCAATCAGCCCCAGCATTTT. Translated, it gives CASSLVVLNQPQHF. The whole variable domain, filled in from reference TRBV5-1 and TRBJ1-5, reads KAGVTQTPRYLIKTRGQQVTLSCSPISGHRSVSWYQQTPGQGLQFLFEYFSETQRNKGNFPGRFSGRQFSNSRSEMNVSTLELGDSALYLCASSLVVLNQPQHFGDGTRLSIL.